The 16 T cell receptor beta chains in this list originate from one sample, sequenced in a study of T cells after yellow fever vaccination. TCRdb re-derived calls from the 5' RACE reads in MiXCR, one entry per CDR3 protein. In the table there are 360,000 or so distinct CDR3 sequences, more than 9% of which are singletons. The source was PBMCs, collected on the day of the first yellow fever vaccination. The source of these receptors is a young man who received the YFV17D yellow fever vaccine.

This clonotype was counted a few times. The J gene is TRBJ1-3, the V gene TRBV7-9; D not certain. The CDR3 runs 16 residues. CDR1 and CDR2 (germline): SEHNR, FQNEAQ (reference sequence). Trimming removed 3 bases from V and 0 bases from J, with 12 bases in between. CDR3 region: CASSLEKVNSGNTIYF. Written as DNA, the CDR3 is TGTGCCAGCAGCTTGGAGAAGGTTAACTCTGGAAACACCATATATTTT.

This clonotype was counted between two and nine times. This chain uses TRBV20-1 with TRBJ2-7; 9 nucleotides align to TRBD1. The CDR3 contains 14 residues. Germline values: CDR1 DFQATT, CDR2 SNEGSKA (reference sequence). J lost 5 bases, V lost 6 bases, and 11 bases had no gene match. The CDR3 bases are TGCAGTGCAAAGACTGGCGGGACAGGGAACGAGCAGTACTTC. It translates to CSAKTGGTGNEQYF.

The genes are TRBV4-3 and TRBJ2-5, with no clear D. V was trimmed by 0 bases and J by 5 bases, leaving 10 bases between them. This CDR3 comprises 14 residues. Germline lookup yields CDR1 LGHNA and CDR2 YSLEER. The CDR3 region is CASSQDESPETQYF. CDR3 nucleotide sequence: TGCGCCAGCAGCCAAGATGAGAGCCCCGAGACCCAGTACTTC.

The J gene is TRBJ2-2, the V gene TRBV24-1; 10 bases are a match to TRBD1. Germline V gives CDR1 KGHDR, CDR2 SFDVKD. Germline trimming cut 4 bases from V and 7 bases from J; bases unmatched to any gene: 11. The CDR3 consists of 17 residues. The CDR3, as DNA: TGTGCCACCAGTGACTCCGGGACAGGGGTTTTTGGCGGGGAGCTGTTTTTT. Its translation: CATSDSGTGVFGGELFF.

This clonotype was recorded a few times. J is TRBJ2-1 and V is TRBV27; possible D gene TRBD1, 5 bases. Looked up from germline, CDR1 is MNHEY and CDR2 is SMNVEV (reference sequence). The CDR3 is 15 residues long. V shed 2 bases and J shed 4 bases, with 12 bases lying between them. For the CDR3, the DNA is TGTGCCAGCAGTTTACAGGGATCAGATTACAATGAGCAGTTCTTC. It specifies CASSLQGSDYNEQFF.

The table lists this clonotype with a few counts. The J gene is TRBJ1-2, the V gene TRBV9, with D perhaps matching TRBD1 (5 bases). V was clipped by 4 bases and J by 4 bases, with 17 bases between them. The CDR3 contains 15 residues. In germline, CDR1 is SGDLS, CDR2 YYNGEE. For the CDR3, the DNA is TGTGCCAGCAGCCCACGGGAAGGGGATGGCTATGGCTACACCTTC. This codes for CASSPREGDGYGYTF.

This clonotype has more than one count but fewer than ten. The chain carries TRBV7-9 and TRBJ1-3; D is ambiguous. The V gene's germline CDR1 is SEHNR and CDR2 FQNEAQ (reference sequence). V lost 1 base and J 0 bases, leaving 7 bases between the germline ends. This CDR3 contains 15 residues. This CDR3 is CASSLDVGSGNTIYF. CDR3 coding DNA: TGTGCCAGCAGCTTAGACGTAGGCTCTGGAAACACCATATATTTT.

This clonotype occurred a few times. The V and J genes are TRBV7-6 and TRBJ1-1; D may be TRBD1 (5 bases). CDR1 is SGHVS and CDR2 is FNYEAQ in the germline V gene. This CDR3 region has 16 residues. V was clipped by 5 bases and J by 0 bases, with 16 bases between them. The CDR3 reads CASSLKPGRLNTEAFF. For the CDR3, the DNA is TGTGCCAGCAGCCTAAAGCCGGGACGCCTGAACACTGAAGCTTTCTTT.

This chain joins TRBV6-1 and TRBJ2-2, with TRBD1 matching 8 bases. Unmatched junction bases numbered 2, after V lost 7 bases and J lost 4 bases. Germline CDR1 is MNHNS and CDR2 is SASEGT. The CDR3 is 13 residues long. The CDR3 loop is CASNTGGTGELFF. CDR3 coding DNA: TGTGCCAGCAATACAGGGGGCACCGGGGAGCTGTTTTTT.

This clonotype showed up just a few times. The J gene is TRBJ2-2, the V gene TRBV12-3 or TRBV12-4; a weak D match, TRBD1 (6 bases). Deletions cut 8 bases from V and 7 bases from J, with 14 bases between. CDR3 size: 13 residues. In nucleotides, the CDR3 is TGTGCCAGCCTGACAGGCTCTGGCGGGGAGCTGTTTTTT. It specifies CASLTGSGGELFF.

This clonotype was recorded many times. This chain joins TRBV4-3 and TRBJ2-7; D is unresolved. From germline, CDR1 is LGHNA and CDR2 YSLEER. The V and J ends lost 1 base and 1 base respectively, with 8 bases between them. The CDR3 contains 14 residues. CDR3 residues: CASSQVVSSYEQYF. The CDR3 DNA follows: TGCGCCAGCAGCCAAGTTGTCAGTTCCTACGAGCAGTACTTC.

CDR3 nucleotides: TGTGCCAGCAGTCCACAAAATAGCGGTCCTGAGCAGTTCTTC. Translating it yields CASSPQNSGPEQFF. The V and J genes are TRBV28 and TRBJ2-1; tentative D call: TRBD2 (6 bases). V was clipped by 5 bases and J by 9 bases, with 17 bases between them. The CDR3 spans 14 residues. The V gene's germline CDR1 is MDHEN and CDR2 SYDVKM.

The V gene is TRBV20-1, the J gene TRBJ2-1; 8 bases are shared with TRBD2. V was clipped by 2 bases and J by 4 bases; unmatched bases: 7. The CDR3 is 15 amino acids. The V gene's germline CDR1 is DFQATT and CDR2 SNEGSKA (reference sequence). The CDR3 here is CSARNAGGYYNEQFF. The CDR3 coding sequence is TGCAGTGCTAGAAACGCGGGGGGCTATTACAATGAGCAGTTCTTC.

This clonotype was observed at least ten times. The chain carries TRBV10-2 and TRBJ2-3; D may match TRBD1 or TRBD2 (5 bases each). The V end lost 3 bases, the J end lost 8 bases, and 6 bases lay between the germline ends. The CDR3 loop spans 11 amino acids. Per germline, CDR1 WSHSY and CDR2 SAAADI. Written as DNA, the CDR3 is TGCGCCAGCAGTGATGGGGGTACGCAGTATTTT. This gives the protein CASSDGGTQYF.

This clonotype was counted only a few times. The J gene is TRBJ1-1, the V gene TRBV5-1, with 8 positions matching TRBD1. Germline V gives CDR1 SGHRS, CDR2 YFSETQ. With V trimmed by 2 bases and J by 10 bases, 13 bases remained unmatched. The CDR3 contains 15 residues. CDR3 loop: CASSLPRTGPFGAFF. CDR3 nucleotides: TGCGCCAGCAGCTTACCCCGGACAGGGCCCTTTGGAGCTTTCTTT.

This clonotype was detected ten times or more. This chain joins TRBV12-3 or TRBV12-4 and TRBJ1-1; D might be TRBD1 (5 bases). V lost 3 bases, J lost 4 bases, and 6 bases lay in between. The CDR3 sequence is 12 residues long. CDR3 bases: TGTGCCAGCAGTTTCGGGGGCACTGAAGCTTTCTTT. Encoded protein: CASSFGGTEAFF.